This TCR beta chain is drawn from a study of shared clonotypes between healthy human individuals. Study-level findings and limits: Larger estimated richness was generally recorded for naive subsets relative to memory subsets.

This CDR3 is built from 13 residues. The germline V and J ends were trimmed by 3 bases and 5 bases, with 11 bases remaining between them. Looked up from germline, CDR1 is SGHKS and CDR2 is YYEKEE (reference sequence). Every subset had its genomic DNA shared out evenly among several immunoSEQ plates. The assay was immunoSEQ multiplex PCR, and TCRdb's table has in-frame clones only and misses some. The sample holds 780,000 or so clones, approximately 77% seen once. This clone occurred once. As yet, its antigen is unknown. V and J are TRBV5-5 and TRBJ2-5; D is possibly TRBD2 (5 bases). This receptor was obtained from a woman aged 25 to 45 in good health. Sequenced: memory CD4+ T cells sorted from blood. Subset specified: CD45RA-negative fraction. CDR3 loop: CASSWVSGETQYF. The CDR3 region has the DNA TGTGCCAGCAGCTGGGTATCGGGGGAGACCCAGTACTTC.